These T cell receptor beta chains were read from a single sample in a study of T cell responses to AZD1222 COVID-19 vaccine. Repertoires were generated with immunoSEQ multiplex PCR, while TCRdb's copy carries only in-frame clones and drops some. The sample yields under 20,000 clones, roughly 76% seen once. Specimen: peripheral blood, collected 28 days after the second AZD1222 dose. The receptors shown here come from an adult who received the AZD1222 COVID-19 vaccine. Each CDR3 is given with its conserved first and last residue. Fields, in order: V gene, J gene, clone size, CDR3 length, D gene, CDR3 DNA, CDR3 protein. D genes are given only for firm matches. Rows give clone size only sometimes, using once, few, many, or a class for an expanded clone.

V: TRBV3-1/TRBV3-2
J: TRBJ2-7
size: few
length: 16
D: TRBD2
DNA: TGTGCCAGCAGCCATAACCTAGCGGGGAGCTCCTACGAGCAGTACTTC
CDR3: CASSHNLAGSSYEQYF

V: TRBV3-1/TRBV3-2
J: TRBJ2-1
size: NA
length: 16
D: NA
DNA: TGTGCCAGCAGCCAACTTCCGGGGAGCTCCTACAATGAGCAGTTCTTC
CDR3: CASSQLPGSSYNEQFF

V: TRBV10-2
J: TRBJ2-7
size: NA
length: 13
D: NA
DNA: TGCGCCAGCAGTGAGGGCGGAGCCTACGAGCAGTACTTC
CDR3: CASSEGGAYEQYF

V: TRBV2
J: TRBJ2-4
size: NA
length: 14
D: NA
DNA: TGTGCCAGCAGTTTCACATGGGCCAAAAACATTCAGTACTTC
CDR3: CASSFTWAKNIQYF

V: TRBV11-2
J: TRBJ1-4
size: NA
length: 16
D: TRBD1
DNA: TGTGCCAGCAGCTCCGGGACAGGGGCCCGTAATGAAAAACTGTTTTTT
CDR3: CASSSGTGARNEKLFF

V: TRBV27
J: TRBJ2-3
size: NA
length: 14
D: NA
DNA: TGTGCCAGCAGTTTAAGAGCTATGGCAGATACGCAGTATTTT
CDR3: CASSLRAMADTQYF

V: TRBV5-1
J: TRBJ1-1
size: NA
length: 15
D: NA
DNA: TGCGCCAGCAGCTTACTTTCAGGGCAAGTTGGTGAAGCTTTCTTT
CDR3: CASSLLSGQVGEAFF

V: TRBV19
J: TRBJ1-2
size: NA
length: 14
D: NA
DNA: TGTGCCAGTAGTATAGGGGGCGCGGGCTATGGCTACACCTTC
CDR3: CASSIGGAGYGYTF

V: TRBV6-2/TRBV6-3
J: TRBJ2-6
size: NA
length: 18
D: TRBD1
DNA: TGTGCCAGCAGTTATTACGGACAGGCAGCCTCTGGGGCCAACGTCCTGACTTTC
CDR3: CASSYYGQAASGANVLTF

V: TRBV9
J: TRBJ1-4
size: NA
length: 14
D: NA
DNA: TGTGCCAGCAGCGTAAACGGGAATAATGAAAAACTGTTTTTT
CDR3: CASSVNGNNEKLFF

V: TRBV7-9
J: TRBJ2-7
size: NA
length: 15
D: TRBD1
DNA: TGTGCCAGCAGCGGGGACAGGATTTACTCCTACGAGCAGTACTTC
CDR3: CASSGDRIYSYEQYF

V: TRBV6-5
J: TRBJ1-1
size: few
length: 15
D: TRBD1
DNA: TGTGCCAGCAGTACCGGGACAGGGGGGCTACTGACAGCTTTCTTT
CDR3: CASSTGTGGLLTAFF

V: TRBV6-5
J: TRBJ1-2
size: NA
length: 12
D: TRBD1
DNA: TGTGCCAGCAGCACCGACAGGGTTGGCTACACCTTC
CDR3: CASSTDRVGYTF

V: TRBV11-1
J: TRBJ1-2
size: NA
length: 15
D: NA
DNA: TGTGCCAGCAGCTTAGACGGTATAAGGTACTATGGCTACACCTTC
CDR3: CASSLDGIRYYGYTF

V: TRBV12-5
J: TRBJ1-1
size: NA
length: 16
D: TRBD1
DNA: TGTGCTAGTGGTTACCCAGCCGGGACAGTGAACACTGAAGCTTTCTTT
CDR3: CASGYPAGTVNTEAFF

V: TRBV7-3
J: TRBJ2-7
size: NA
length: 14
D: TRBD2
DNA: TGTGCCAGCAGCTTAGGGGGGGACTCCGACGAGCAGTACTTC
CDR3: CASSLGGDSDEQYF

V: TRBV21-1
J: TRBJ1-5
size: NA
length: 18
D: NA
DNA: TGTGCCAGCAGCAAAAAGGGTGGCAGACGCTATAGCAATCAGCCCCAGCATTTT
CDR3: CASSKKGGRRYSNQPQHF

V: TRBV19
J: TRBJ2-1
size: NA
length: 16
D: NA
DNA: TGTGCCAGTAGTACCCGGGGGCCTGGAGGGCACAATGAGCAGTTCTTC
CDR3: CASSTRGPGGHNEQFF

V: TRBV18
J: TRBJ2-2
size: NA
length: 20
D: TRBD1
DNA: TGTGCCAGCTCACCAAAACAGGGGCTGGTGATAGGGCCGAACACCGGGGAGCTGTTTTTT
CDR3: CASSPKQGLVIGPNTGELFF

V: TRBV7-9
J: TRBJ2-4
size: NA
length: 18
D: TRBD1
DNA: TGTGCCAGCAGAGGGCCGGGACAGGGGTGGTTAGCCAAAAACATTCAGTACTTC
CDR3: CASRGPGQGWLAKNIQYF

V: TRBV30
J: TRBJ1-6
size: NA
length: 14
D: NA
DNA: TGTGCCTGGAGAGTAAAACAGGGAGACTCACCCCTCCACTTT
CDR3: CAWRVKQGDSPLHF

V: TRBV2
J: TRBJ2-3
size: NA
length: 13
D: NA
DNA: TGTGCCAGCAAGGGGGAATGGGCAGATACGCAGTATTTT
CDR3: CASKGEWADTQYF

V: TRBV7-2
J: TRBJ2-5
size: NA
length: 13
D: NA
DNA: TGTGCCAGCAGCGCAGGGTACCAAGAGACCCAGTACTTC
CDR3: CASSAGYQETQYF

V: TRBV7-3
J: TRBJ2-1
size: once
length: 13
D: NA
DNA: TGTGCCAGCAGCTTACATCAGGACAATGAGCAGTTCTTC
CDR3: CASSLHQDNEQFF

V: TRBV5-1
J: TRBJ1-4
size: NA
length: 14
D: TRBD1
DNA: TGCGCCAGCTCAGGACAGGGAGGCCAGGAAAAACTGTTTTTT
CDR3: CASSGQGGQEKLFF

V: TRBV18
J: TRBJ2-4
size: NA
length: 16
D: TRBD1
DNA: TGTGCCAGCTCACCCGACAGGGTCATAGCCAAAAACATTCAGTACTTC
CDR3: CASSPDRVIAKNIQYF

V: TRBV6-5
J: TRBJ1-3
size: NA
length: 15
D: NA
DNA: TGTGCCAGCAGTTCAGGGGTCAACTCTGGAAACACCATATATTTT
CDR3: CASSSGVNSGNTIYF

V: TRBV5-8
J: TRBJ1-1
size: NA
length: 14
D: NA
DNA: TGTGCCAGCAGGTCGTACTCCGGCGGCACTGAAGCTTTCTTT
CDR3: CASRSYSGGTEAFF

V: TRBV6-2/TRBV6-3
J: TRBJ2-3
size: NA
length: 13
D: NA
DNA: TGTGCCAGCAGTTATCCCCCTCGGATAACTCAGTATTTT
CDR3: CASSYPPRITQYF

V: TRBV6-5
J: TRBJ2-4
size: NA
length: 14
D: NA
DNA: TGTGCCAGCAGACCCGGGACGGCAAAAAACATTCAGTACTTC
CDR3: CASRPGTAKNIQYF

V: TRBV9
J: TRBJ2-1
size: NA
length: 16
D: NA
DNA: TGTGCCAGCAGCGGAGGTCTTGGGGGTAGCTACAATGAGCAGTTCTTC
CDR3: CASSGGLGGSYNEQFF

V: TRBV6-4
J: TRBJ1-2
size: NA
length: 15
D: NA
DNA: TGTGCCAGCAGGGTCGGGAGCCAAACCCCTGGGGGCTACACCTTC
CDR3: CASRVGSQTPGGYTF

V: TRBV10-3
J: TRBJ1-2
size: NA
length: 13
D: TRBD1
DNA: TGTGCCATTATGGACAGGGGGGACTATGGCTACACCTTC
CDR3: CAIMDRGDYGYTF

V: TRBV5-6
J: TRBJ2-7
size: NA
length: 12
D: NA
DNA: TGTGCCAGCAGCTACTGGGGCTACGAGCAGTACTTC
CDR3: CASSYWGYEQYF

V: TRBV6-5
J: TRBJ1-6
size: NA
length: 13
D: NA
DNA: TGTGCCAGCAAGGGCAGGATAGATTCACCCCTCCACTTT
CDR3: CASKGRIDSPLHF

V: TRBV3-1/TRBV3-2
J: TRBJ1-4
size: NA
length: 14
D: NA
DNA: TGTGCCAGCAGCCAAGACTTGGGGGTCGAAAAACTGTTTTTT
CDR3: CASSQDLGVEKLFF

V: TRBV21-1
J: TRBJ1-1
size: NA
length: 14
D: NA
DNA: TGTGCCAGTGGACAGGGGGCGAGTGGCACTGAAGCTTTCTTT
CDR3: CASGQGASGTEAFF

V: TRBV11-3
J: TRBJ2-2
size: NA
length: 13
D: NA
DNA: TGTGCCAGCAGCTTGTATGGCACCGGGGAGCTGTTTTTT
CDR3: CASSLYGTGELFF

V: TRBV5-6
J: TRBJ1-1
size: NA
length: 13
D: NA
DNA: TGTGCCAGCAGCTTGGGGACAGAGGGGGGAGCTTTCTTT
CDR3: CASSLGTEGGAFF

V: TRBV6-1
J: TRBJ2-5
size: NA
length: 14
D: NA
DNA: TGTGCCAGCAGTGAACCACAGACCCAAGAGACCCAGTACTTC
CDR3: CASSEPQTQETQYF

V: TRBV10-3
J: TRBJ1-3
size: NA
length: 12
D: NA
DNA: TGTGCCATCAGTGAGTCGGGTGACACCATATATTTT
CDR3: CAISESGDTIYF

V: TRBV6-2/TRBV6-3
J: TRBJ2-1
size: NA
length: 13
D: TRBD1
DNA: TGTGCCAGCAGTGAGGGACAGTACAATGAGCAGTTCTTC
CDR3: CASSEGQYNEQFF

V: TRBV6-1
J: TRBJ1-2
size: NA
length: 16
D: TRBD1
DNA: TGTGCCAGCAGTGCCTGGGACAGGGAAATCAACTATGGCTACACCTTC
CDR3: CASSAWDREINYGYTF

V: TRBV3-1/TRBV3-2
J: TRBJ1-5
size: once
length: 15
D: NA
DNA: TGTGCCAGCAGCCGATCGGGACCCCTGAATCAGCCCCAGCATTTT
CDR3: CASSRSGPLNQPQHF

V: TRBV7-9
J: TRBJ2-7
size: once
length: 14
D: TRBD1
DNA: TGTGCCAGCAGCCCCCGGGACAGGGGGTACGAGCAGTACTTC
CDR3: CASSPRDRGYEQYF

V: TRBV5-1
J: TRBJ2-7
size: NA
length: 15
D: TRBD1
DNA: TGCGCCAGCAGCTCATCAAACAGGGGGATCTACGAGCAGTACTTC
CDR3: CASSSSNRGIYEQYF

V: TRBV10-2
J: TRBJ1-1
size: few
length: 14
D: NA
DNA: TGCGCCAGCAGTTGGGGCAGGGCTCAAACTGAAGCTTTCTTT
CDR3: CASSWGRAQTEAFF

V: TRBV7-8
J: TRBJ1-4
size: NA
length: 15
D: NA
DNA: TGTGCCAGCAGCTTAGTACGAGGGGGTGGCGAAAAACTGTTTTTT
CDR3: CASSLVRGGGEKLFF

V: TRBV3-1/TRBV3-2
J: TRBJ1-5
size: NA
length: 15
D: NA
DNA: TGTGCCAGCAGCCAAGATTTGGGGGGTTATCAGCCCCAGCATTTT
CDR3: CASSQDLGGYQPQHF

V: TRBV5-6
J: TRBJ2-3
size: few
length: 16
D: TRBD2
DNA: TGTGCCAGCAGCATCTACGGACTAGCGGGACCAGATACGCAGTATTTT
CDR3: CASSIYGLAGPDTQYF

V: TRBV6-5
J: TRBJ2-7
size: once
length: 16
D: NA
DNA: TGTGCCAGCAGTTATCTAGGGACGGGGGCTTCCTACGAGCAGTACTTC
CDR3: CASSYLGTGASYEQYF

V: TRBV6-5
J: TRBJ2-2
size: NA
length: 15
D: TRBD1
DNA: TGTGCCAGCAGTCTGACAGGGGTAGCGGTCGGGGAGCTGTTTTTT
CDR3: CASSLTGVAVGELFF

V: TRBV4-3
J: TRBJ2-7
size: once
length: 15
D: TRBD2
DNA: TGCGCCAGCAGCCTCGGGACTAGCGGGATCGACGAGCAGTACTTC
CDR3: CASSLGTSGIDEQYF

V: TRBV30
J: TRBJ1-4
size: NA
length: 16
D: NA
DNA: TGTGCCTGGGGCCCCTCCGCGACAGCCTTTAATGAAAAACTGTTTTTT
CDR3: CAWGPSATAFNEKLFF

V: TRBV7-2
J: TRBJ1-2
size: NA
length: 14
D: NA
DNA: TGTGCCAGCAGCTTAGCGGAGGGGGTATTAGGTTACACCTTC
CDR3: CASSLAEGVLGYTF

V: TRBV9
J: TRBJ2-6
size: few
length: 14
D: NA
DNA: TGTGCCAGCAGCGTCTACTCTGGGGCCAACGTCCTGACTTTC
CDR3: CASSVYSGANVLTF

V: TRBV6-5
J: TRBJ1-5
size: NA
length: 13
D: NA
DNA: TGTGCCAGCTCAGGGTACGGCGATCAGCCCCAGCATTTT
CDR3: CASSGYGDQPQHF

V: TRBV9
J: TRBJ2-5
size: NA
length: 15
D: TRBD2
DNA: TGTGCCAGCAGCGTAGATAGCGGGGGGGCCGAGACCCAGTACTTC
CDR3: CASSVDSGGAETQYF

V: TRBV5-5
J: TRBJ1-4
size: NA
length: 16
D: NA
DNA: TGTGCCAGCAGCCGGACAGACCTAACAACTAATGAAAAACTGTTTTTT
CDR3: CASSRTDLTTNEKLFF

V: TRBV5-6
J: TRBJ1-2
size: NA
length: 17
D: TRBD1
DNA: TGTGCCAGCAGCTTGTGGGGGACAGGGGCCATTAACTATGGCTACACCTTC
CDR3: CASSLWGTGAINYGYTF